These 32 T cell receptor beta chains were all obtained from the same sample, sequenced in a study of CD8+CD57+ T cells in acquired aplastic anemia. Profiling that covered TCR beta VDJ and CDR3 relied on genomic DNA as its template. TCRdb reprocessed the reads via MiXCR and lists one record per CDR3 protein. The sample lists 400,000 to 600,000 distinct CDR3 sequences; roughly a third were seen once. Those patients picked for sequencing had displayed CD8+CD57+ cell expansion on flow cytometry. Sequenced: sorted CD4+, CD8+, or CD8+CD57+ T cells (not recorded which) from PBMCs. All receptors derive from a human donor with aplastic anemia.

This clonotype was found once. The gene calls are TRBV25-1 and TRBJ1-2; the match to TRBD1 covers 8 bases. CDR1 and CDR2 (germline): MGHDK, SYGVNS. This CDR3 is built from 15 residues. V lost 5 bases and J lost 4; bases outside the gene matches: 9. The CDR3 spells CASSPQGQDLYGYTF. The CDR3 coding sequence is TGTGCCAGCAGTCCACAGGGACAGGATCTCTATGGCTACACCTTC.

The chain has TRBV24-1 and TRBJ1-1, with unresolved D. The CDR3 sequence is 14 residues long. The germline CDR1 and CDR2 sequences are KGHDR and SFDVKD. V lost 3 bases, J lost 11 bases, and 18 bases lay in between. Written as DNA, the CDR3 is TGTGCCACCAGTGATCCCGCCCGACCAACTCGGGCTTTCTTT. Translation: CATSDPARPTRAFF.

This clonotype was detected many times. The J gene is TRBJ2-3, the V gene TRBV2; tentative D call: TRBD2 (5 bases). There are 15 residues in the CDR3. Per the germline V gene, CDR1 is SNHLY and CDR2 is FYNNEI. The ends were cut back, 11 bases at V and 0 bases at J, with 18 bases in the middle. CDR3 sequence reads: CALAHSEGSTDTQYF. The CDR3 nucleotides are TGTGCCCTGGCCCACTCCGAGGGTAGCACAGATACGCAGTATTTT.

This clonotype was observed a handful of times. The rearrangement links TRBV9 to TRBJ2-3, with D unresolved. The CDR3 has 16 residues. V was clipped by 0 bases and J by 0 bases, with 11 bases between them. Per the germline V gene, CDR1 is SGDLS and CDR2 is YYNGEE. For the CDR3, the DNA is TGTGCCAGCAGCGTAGGTCATATGACCAGCACAGATACGCAGTATTTT. Protein product: CASSVGHMTSTDTQYF.

V gene TRBV2 combines with J gene TRBJ1-5, with a tentative D call TRBD1 (6 bases). The V end lost 5 bases, the J end lost 1 base, and 9 bases lay between the germline ends. CDR1 SNHLY and CDR2 FYNNEI come from the germline V gene. This CDR3 spans 14 amino acids. This CDR3 reads CASSPGHSNQPQHF. CDR3 nucleotide sequence: TGTGCCAGCAGTCCGGGACACAGCAATCAGCCCCAGCATTTT.

The rearrangement links TRBV30 to TRBJ2-7; TRBD1 is a possible D gene (5 bases). The CDR3 sequence is 12 residues long. V was cut by 3 bases and J by 2 bases, with 8 bases left in between. Germline values: CDR1 GTSNPN, CDR2 SVGIG (reference sequence). The CDR3 DNA is TGTGCCTGGAGGCAGGGTACCTACGAGCAGTACTTC. This codes for CAWRQGTYEQYF.

CDR3 residues: CSVGGDRTNYGYTF. DNA of the CDR3: TGCAGCGTAGGGGGTGACAGGACTAACTATGGCTACACCTTC. The gene calls are TRBV29-1 and TRBJ1-2; tentative D call: TRBD1 (6 bases). The CDR3 has 14 amino acids. Germline CDR1 reads SQVTM; CDR2 reads ANQGSEA. Trimming stripped 6 bases from V and 0 bases from J, with 14 bases between.

There are many counts of this clonotype. The J gene is TRBJ1-6, the V gene TRBV14; weak D call: TRBD1 (5 bases). CDR1 is SGHDN and CDR2 is FVKESK in the germline V gene. V lost 1 base, J lost 10 bases, and 11 bases lay in between. The CDR3 length is 14 residues. CDR3 DNA sequence: TGTGCCAGCAGCCAAGTATCTGGGGACTCACCCCTCCACTTT. Translation: CASSQVSGDSPLHF.

The chain joins TRBV24-1 to TRBJ1-2; 10 nucleotides align to TRBD1. CDR3 length equals 15 residues. Germline V CDR1 and CDR2: KGHDR, SFDVKD. The CDR3 DNA follows: TGTGCTAGCAGGTCGACAGGGGGCCCCCACTATGGCTACACCTTC. Its protein product is CASRSTGGPHYGYTF.

The chain links TRBV20-1 to TRBJ2-6, with D possibly being TRBD2 (5 bases). CDR1 and CDR2 (germline): DFQATT, SNEGSKA (reference sequence). This CDR3 is built from 14 residues. With 5 bases removed from V and 0 bases from J, the gap between germline ends came to 8 bases. The chain's CDR3 is CSAPGSSGANVLTF. DNA of the CDR3: TGCAGTGCTCCGGGGAGCTCTGGGGCCAACGTCCTGACTTTC.

This clonotype was seen ten or more times. The CDR3 DNA reads as TGTGCCAGCAGTGTGGGACAGGGCACTGAAGCTTTCTTT. It encodes CASSVGQGTEAFF. This chain joins TRBV2 and TRBJ1-1; TRBD1 matches at 9 bases. Germline loops: CDR1 SNHLY, CDR2 FYNNEI. V shed 4 bases and J 4 bases; nucleotides not matched to a gene: 1. The CDR3 runs to 13 residues.

This clonotype appeared many times. The chain has TRBV19 and TRBJ2-5; possible D gene TRBD2, 5 bases. The CDR3 has 14 amino acids. Germline CDR1 LNHDA, CDR2 SQIVND (reference sequence). Between the trimmed V and J ends, which lost 0 bases and 4 bases, there was a span of 9 bases. The DNA of the CDR3 is TGTGCCAGTAGTATAGACCTGGGGAGAGAGACCCAGTACTTC. This encodes CASSIDLGRETQYF.

The chain uses TRBV11-1 and TRBJ2-1; D may be TRBD1 or TRBD2 (5 bases each). Per germline, CDR1 SGHAT and CDR2 FQDESV (reference sequence). The length of the CDR3 is 15 residues. Deletions cut 5 bases from V and 4 bases from J, with 15 bases between. The CDR3, as DNA: TGTGCCAGCAGCCTTAGAGGGGCCCAATACAATGAGCAGTTCTTC. Translating it yields CASSLRGAQYNEQFF.

In regard to this clonotype: Possible read error: a much larger clone is one base away. This chain uses TRBV7-6 with TRBJ2-7; D is tentatively TRBD1 or TRBD2 (5 bases each). Germline CDR1 SGHVS, CDR2 FNYEAQ. The CDR3 runs to 13 residues. The CDR3 reads CASSFFRDREQCF. The CDR3 coding sequence is TGTGCCAGCAGCTTTTTCCGGGACCGCGAGCAGTGCTTC.

CDR3 DNA sequence: TGTGCCAGCAGTGAATACAGGGGCCACACTGAAGCTTTCTTT. It yields the protein CASSEYRGHTEAFF. The J gene is TRBJ1-1, the V gene TRBV25-1; D perhaps matches TRBD1 (6 bases). Germline V gene sequence: CDR1 MGHDK, CDR2 SYGVNS. V lost 0 bases, J lost 3 bases, and 8 bases lay in between. CDR3 size: 14 residues.

Comments on this clonotype: Given a much more abundant clone one base away, this may be a read error. The chain is built from TRBV20-1 and TRBJ1-2, with D possibly TRBD1 on 6 matching bases. Germline values: CDR1 DFQATT, CDR2 SNEGSKA (reference sequence). The V end was cut by 5 bases, the J end by 2 bases, with 15 bases between. CDR3 length equals 14 residues. CDR3 nucleotide sequence: TGCAGTGCTGGAGTTCCCGGGGGCAACTATGGCTACACCTTC. Residues: CSAGVPGGNYGYTF.

This clonotype occurred a few times. The genes are TRBV7-3 and TRBJ2-1; no clear D gene. Trimming removed 3 bases from V and 6 bases from J, with 15 bases in between. In germline, CDR1 is SGHTA, CDR2 FQGTGA. CDR3 size: 15 residues. The CDR3 DNA reads TGTGCCAGCAGCTTGGGTCGGGTCGGTTCCAATGAGCAGTTCTTC. It encodes CASSLGRVGSNEQFF.

This clonotype was counted many times. The chain employs TRBV10-1 and TRBJ2-1, with D perhaps assigned TRBD1 or TRBD2 (5 bases each). Germline CDR1 is WNHNN and CDR2 is SYGVQD (reference sequence). The CDR3 covers 15 residues. V lost 4 bases to trimming and J lost 0 bases, with 10 bases between them. CDR3 nucleotides: TGCGCCAGCAGTGCGAGGGGTAGCTCCTACAATGAGCAGTTCTTC. Translated: CASSARGSSYNEQFF.

As to this clonotype: A much larger clonotype is one base distant, so this may be a read error. This chain connects TRBV7-3 to TRBJ1-3, with D possibly being TRBD1 (5 bases). CDR3 length: 14 residues. The germline V and J ends were trimmed by 4 bases and 1 base, with 8 bases remaining between them. From germline, CDR1 is SGHTA and CDR2 FQGTGA. The CDR3 nucleotides are TGTGCCAGCAGCTCCGGGGGTTCTGGAAACACCATATATTTT. Its translation: CASSSGGSGNTIYF.

As for this clonotype: With a much larger clone just one base away, this may be a read error. The V and J genes are TRBV20-1 and TRBJ2-7, with D maybe TRBD2 (5 bases). Per germline, CDR1 DFQATT and CDR2 SNEGSKA (reference sequence). This CDR3 has 13 amino acids. CDR3 DNA sequence: TGCAGTGCTAGAGGGGAGACAACCTACGAGCAGCACTTC. This encodes CSARGETTYEQHF.

The chain links TRBV25-1 to TRBJ1-5, with 11 bases fitting TRBD1. CDR1 is MGHDK, CDR2 SYGVNS, per germline. The CDR3 loop spans 17 amino acids. With V trimmed by 5 bases and J by 7 bases, 13 bases remained unmatched. CDR3 sequence (DNA): TGTGCCAGCAGTCCGGACAGGGGGCGACGGGGTTACCAGCCCCAGCATTTT. Its protein product is CASSPDRGRRGYQPQHF.

This clonotype turned up a few times. CDR3 region: CASSFAVRGTPSIWPQHF. The CDR3, as DNA: TGTGCCAGCAGTTTCGCAGTGCGCGGGACGCCGAGCATTTGGCCCCAGCATTTT. The gene calls are TRBV12-3 or TRBV12-4 and TRBJ1-5, with D perhaps TRBD1 (5 bases). The CDR3 is 18 residues long. V was clipped by 3 bases and J by 9 bases, with 27 bases between them.

The J gene is TRBJ2-7, the V gene TRBV5-8, with D possibly matching TRBD1 (6 bases). With 4 bases removed from V and 6 bases from J, the gap between germline ends came to 17 bases. CDR1 and CDR2 (germline): SGHTS, YDEGEE. This CDR3 contains 14 residues. This CDR3 is CASSQLRKTGEQYF. For the CDR3, the DNA is TGTGCCAGCAGCCAACTCCGCAAGACAGGCGAGCAGTACTTC.

This clonotype showed up many times. The V call is TRBV6-6, the J call TRBJ1-2, with D possibly TRBD1 on 6 matching bases. CDR1 and CDR2 from the germline V gene are MNHNY and SVGAGI (reference sequence). The CDR3 has 13 amino acids. V was pared by 3 bases and J by 7 bases, with 12 bases between. CDR3 residues: CASSYSQGAGYTF. In DNA, the CDR3 is TGTGCCAGCAGTTATTCACAGGGTGCTGGCTACACCTTC.

This clonotype appeared a few times. The chain carries TRBV6-1 and TRBJ1-3; D gene uncertain. The CDR3 totals 16 residues. V lost 5 bases and J lost 0, with 14 bases in between. CDR1 is MNHNS, CDR2 SASEGT, per germline. The CDR3 loop is CASSQYSVFSGNTIYF. The CDR3 region has the DNA TGTGCCAGCAGTCAGTACAGCGTTTTCTCTGGAAACACCATATATTTT.

This clonotype occurred many times. The J gene is TRBJ1-1, the V gene TRBV2, with TRBD1 as a possible D gene (5 bases). The CDR3 covers 13 residues. Trimming pared 8 bases from V and 1 base from J, leaving 11 bases between. CDR1 is SNHLY, CDR2 FYNNEI, per germline. CDR3 sequence reads: CASSAGRNTEAFF. The CDR3 region has the DNA TGTGCCAGCTCCGCAGGGCGGAACACTGAAGCTTTCTTT.

The rearrangement uses TRBV30 and TRBJ1-2; D not certain. Germline V gene lookup returns CDR1 GTSNPN and CDR2 SVGIG (reference sequence). Between the trimmed V and J ends, which lost 0 bases and 2 bases, there was a span of 7 bases. The CDR3 has 13 amino acids. CDR3 in amino acids: CAWSVSPNYGYTF. Here the CDR3 DNA reads TGTGCCTGGAGTGTATCCCCAAACTATGGCTACACCTTC.

About this clonotype: One end of the junction fails to match germline, which may point to a read error. V usage is TRBV19 and J usage is TRBJ2-3; weak D call: TRBD1 (7 bases). The CDR3 extends over 17 amino acids. Germline CDR1 and CDR2: LNHDA and SQIVND (reference sequence). CDR3 DNA: TGTGCCAGTAGTATCTTAAGGAGGCAGGGGGGCACGGATACGCAGTATTTT. Translated, it gives CASSILRRQGGTDTQYF.

This clonotype was seen many times. J is TRBJ2-7 and V is TRBV7-2; 8 bases agree with TRBD1. Germline V gene sequence: CDR1 SGHTA, CDR2 FQGNSA. The CDR3 has 15 residues. V gave up 1 base and J gave up 3 bases; unmatched junction bases: 5. The CDR3 here is CASSLVTGVVYEQYF. Written as DNA, the CDR3 is TGTGCCAGCAGCTTAGTGACAGGGGTAGTCTACGAGCAGTACTTC. Based on the CDR3 plus reference TRBV7-2 and TRBJ2-7, the full variable domain is GAGVSQSPSNKVTEKGKDVELRCDPISGHTALYWYRQSLGQGLEFLIYFQGNSAPDKSGLPSDRFSAERTGGSVSTLTIQRTQQEDSAVYLCASSLVTGVVYEQYFGPGTRLTVT.

The chain recombines TRBV30 with TRBJ1-2, with D tentatively TRBD1 (5 bases). V lost 1 base, J lost 3 bases, and 12 bases lay in between. The CDR3 loop spans 14 amino acids. The germline CDR1 and CDR2 sequences are GTSNPN and SVGIG (reference sequence). The CDR3 here is CAWSADRTYYGYTF. The CDR3 nucleotides are TGTGCCTGGAGTGCAGACAGAACCTACTATGGCTACACCTTC.

This clonotype has ten or more counts. V gene TRBV19 combines with J gene TRBJ2-7; D is unresolved. The CDR3 spans 11 residues. Trimming took off 8 bases at V and 4 bases at J, with 9 bases between the two ends. Germline V gene lookup returns CDR1 LNHDA and CDR2 SQIVND (reference sequence). Here the CDR3 DNA reads TGTGCCAGTCGTGATGCTTACGAGCAGTACTTC. As protein: CASRDAYEQYF.

In regard to this clonotype: A much bigger clone sits one base away, suggesting this may be a read error. Here the CDR3 omits its conserved ending phenylalanine or tryptophan, so a read error is the likely source. The CDR3 DNA is TGTGCCAGCATTGGGGGGGAGTGGAACTATGGCTACACCTCC. It yields the protein CASIGGEWNYGYTS. The chain combines TRBV6-1 with TRBJ1-2, with a weak D call TRBD1 (5 bases). The CDR3 totals 14 residues. With 7 bases removed from V and 2 bases from J, the gap between germline ends came to 14 bases. CDR1 MNHNS and CDR2 SASEGT come from the germline V gene.